One and the same sample provided the 28 T cell receptor beta chains below, sequenced in a study of blood T cell repertoires in COVID-19. Generated by immunoSEQ multiplex PCR, the TCRdb table keeps only in-frame clones and is missing some. This repertoire shows tens of thousands of clones, roughly 84% found once; its top ten account for roughly two fifths. The material sequenced was peripheral blood. The receptors come from a man older than 75 with acute or convalescent COVID-19.

This clone was recorded only once. The chain carries TRBV4-3 and TRBJ2-3; 15 nucleotides match TRBD2. The CDR3 consists of 17 residues. From germline, CDR1 is LGHNA and CDR2 YSLEER. Losses at the gene ends were 4 bases for V and 2 bases for J; bases not matched to a gene: 4. The CDR3 sequence is CASSRGTSGGYTDTQYF. The CDR3 bases are TGCGCCAGCAGCCGTGGGACTAGCGGGGGGTACACAGATACGCAGTATTTT.

The chain uses TRBV5-4 and TRBJ2-2; D may be TRBD2 (7 bases). The CDR3 has 15 amino acids. V lost 6 bases and J 7 bases, leaving 19 bases between the germline ends. The germline CDR1 and CDR2 sequences are SGHNT and YYREEE (reference sequence). As DNA, the CDR3 is TGTGCCAGCACCGAAGGGGGAGGGCAGGACGGGGAGCTGTTTTTT. This codes for CASTEGGGQDGELFF.

The chain uses TRBV28 and TRBJ1-3; D not certain. Trimming pared 5 bases from V and 4 bases from J, leaving 15 bases between. The CDR3 is made up of 15 amino acids. In germline, CDR1 is MDHEN, CDR2 SYDVKM. This CDR3 reads CASSHGLLGGNTIYF. The CDR3 DNA is TGTGCCAGCAGTCATGGGTTATTGGGCGGAAACACCATATATTTT.

V and J are TRBV5-8 and TRBJ1-6, with D uncertain. This CDR3 has 11 amino acids. From germline, CDR1 is SGHTS and CDR2 YDEGEE. V shed 8 bases and J shed 7 bases, with 7 bases lying between them. This chain's CDR3 is CASRLNSPLHF. CDR3 sequence (DNA): TGTGCCAGTCGACTCAATTCACCCCTCCACTTT.

The chain is built from TRBV19 and TRBJ1-5; 11 bases are shared with TRBD1. The CDR3 loop spans 18 amino acids. CDR1 and CDR2 (germline): LNHDA, SQIVND (reference sequence). V lost 7 bases to trimming and J lost 4 bases; unmatched junction nucleotides: 15. The CDR3 reads CASTAWDRGNIGNQPQHF. The CDR3 DNA sequence: TGTGCCAGTACCGCATGGGACAGGGGGAATATAGGGAATCAGCCCCAGCATTTT.

This rearrangement joins TRBV28 to TRBJ2-7; the match to TRBD2 covers 8 bases. Germline-derived CDR1 and CDR2 are MDHEN and SYDVKM. The CDR3 spans 13 residues. Trimming cost V 4 bases and J 9 bases; bases outside gene matches: 8. The chain's CDR3 is CASSSSQRESQYF. CDR3 nucleotide sequence: TGTGCCAGCAGTTCATCCCAGCGGGAGTCGCAGTACTTC.

The chain employs TRBV7-2 and TRBJ2-2, with 7 positions matching TRBD1. The CDR3 runs 14 residues. V dropped 5 bases and J dropped 5; count of bases not matched to a gene: 5. CDR1 and CDR2 from the germline V gene are SGHTA and FQGNSA. CDR3 loop: CASSRYRGTGELFF. The CDR3 DNA follows: TGTGCCAGCAGCCGTTACAGGGGAACCGGGGAGCTGTTTTTT.

The chain uses TRBV11-2 and TRBJ1-2, with 8 bases identical to TRBD1. The CDR3 extends over 16 amino acids. Germline-derived CDR1 and CDR2 are SGHAT and FQNNGV. V lost 5 bases to trimming and J lost 6 bases; unmatched junction nucleotides: 14. In DNA, the CDR3 is TGTGCCAGCAGCAAACGCGCGTCGGGACAGGCAGATGGCTACACCTTC. This codes for CASSKRASGQADGYTF.

The V call is TRBV7-2, the J call TRBJ1-3; D is possibly TRBD1 (5 bases). CDR3 size: 15 residues. Germline V gives CDR1 SGHTA, CDR2 FQGNSA. V dropped 1 base and J dropped 3 bases, with 10 bases sitting between them. This CDR3 reads CASSLVTDLGNTIYF. CDR3 nucleotide sequence: TGTGCCAGCAGCTTAGTGACAGATCTTGGAAACACCATATATTTT.

This rearrangement joins TRBV19 to TRBJ1-2; D remains ambiguous. There are 16 residues in the CDR3. CDR1 and CDR2 (germline): LNHDA, SQIVND (reference sequence). V lost 1 base and J 8 bases, leaving 20 bases between the germline ends. CDR3 protein: CASSIVGGQGQLGYTF. CDR3 DNA sequence: TGTGCCAGTAGTATAGTGGGAGGGCAAGGGCAATTAGGCTACACCTTC.

V and J are TRBV28 and TRBJ1-1, with D perhaps TRBD1 (6 bases). V gave up 5 bases and J gave up 6 bases, with 10 bases separating them. The CDR3 length is 12 residues. The germline gives CDR1 MDHEN, CDR2 SYDVKM. The CDR3 is CASSTGIPEAFF. The DNA for the CDR3 is TGTGCCAGCAGTACAGGGATCCCTGAAGCTTTCTTT. Filled out from reference TRBV28 and TRBJ1-1, the complete variable domain reads DVKVTQSSRYLVKRTGEKVFLECVQDMDHENMFWYRQDPGLGLRLIYFSYDVKMKEKGDIPEGYSVSREKKERFSLILESASTNQTSMYLCASSTGIPEAFFGQGTRLTVV.

This clone was picked up one time. This rearrangement joins TRBV5-1 to TRBJ1-1; possible D gene TRBD1, 6 bases. From germline, CDR1 is SGHRS and CDR2 YFSETQ. CDR3 length equals 13 residues. V lost 4 bases and J lost 4, with 11 bases in between. The CDR3 loop is CASSRTGTTEAFF. In DNA, the CDR3 is TGCGCCAGCAGCCGTACAGGGACCACTGAAGCTTTCTTT.

The rearrangement joins TRBV7-9 to TRBJ2-1, with TRBD2 identical over 14 bases. The CDR3 runs 14 residues. The germline V gene encodes CDR1 SEHNR and CDR2 FQNEAQ (reference sequence). The V gene end was trimmed by 5 bases and the J gene end by 12 bases; junction bases not matched to a gene: 6. CDR3 DNA sequence: TGTGCCAGCAGCCCGGGACTAGCGGGAGAGGCGCAGTTCTTC. Encoded protein: CASSPGLAGEAQFF.

This chain joins TRBV7-8 and TRBJ1-2, with TRBD1 identical over 9 bases. Germline assignment: CDR1 SGHVS and CDR2 FQNEAQ. The CDR3 spans 15 residues. Trimming took 6 bases from V and 0 from J; bases not matched to a gene: 5. The CDR3 DNA is TGTGCCAGCAGTCCCAGGACAGGGGCTAACTATGGCTACACCTTC. Residues: CASSPRTGANYGYTF.

This clone occurred many times. The V call is TRBV7-6, the J call TRBJ2-7; D is perhaps TRBD1 (6 bases). CDR3 size: 16 residues. The V gene lost 1 base and the J gene lost 4 bases, with 17 bases spanning the gap. CDR1 and CDR2 from the germline V gene are SGHVS and FNYEAQ. CDR3 nucleotide sequence: TGTGCCAGCAGCTTAGGGAGTAGGGGGAATATGTACGAGCAGTACTTC. This gives the protein CASSLGSRGNMYEQYF.

CDR3 coding DNA: TGTGCCAGCAGTGAAGGGGGGGTGGAGACCCAGTACTTC. As protein: CASSEGGVETQYF. The chain uses TRBV6-1 and TRBJ2-5, with D possibly matching TRBD2 (6 bases). The ends were cut back, 1 base at V and 5 bases at J, with 8 bases in the middle. The germline CDR1 and CDR2 sequences are MNHNS and SASEGT. CDR3 length: 13 residues.

This sequence joins TRBV10-3 and TRBJ2-1; 13 bases line up with TRBD2. This CDR3 is 14 amino acids long. The V segment lost 6 bases and the J segment 6 bases; nucleotides outside the gene matches: 2. The germline V gene encodes CDR1 ENHRY and CDR2 SYGVKD. As DNA, the CDR3 is TGTGCCATCAGAACTAGCGGGGGGGCCAATGAGCAGTTCTTC. Protein: CAIRTSGGANEQFF.

The rearrangement uses TRBV7-2 and TRBJ2-1, with 7 positions matching TRBD2. The trim removed 3 bases at V and 1 base at J, leaving 3 bases unmatched. Germline V gives CDR1 SGHTA, CDR2 FQGNSA. This CDR3 comprises 15 residues. The CDR3 region is CASSLGGKSYNEQFF. Written as DNA, the CDR3 is TGTGCCAGCAGCTTGGGAGGGAAGTCCTACAATGAGCAGTTCTTC.

The chain couples TRBV24-1 to TRBJ2-3; D may be TRBD2 (6 bases). Germline CDR1 reads KGHDR; CDR2 reads SFDVKD. This CDR3 comprises 17 residues. V lost 4 bases and J 3 bases, leaving 19 bases between the germline ends. CDR3 loop: CATSDSTKVGGTDTQYF. CDR3 nucleotide sequence: TGTGCCACCAGTGACTCTACAAAGGTTGGGGGGACAGATACGCAGTATTTT.

This chain links TRBV4-3 with TRBJ1-3, with a weak D call TRBD1 (6 bases). The V end was cut by 3 bases, the J end by 2 bases, with 14 bases between. The CDR3 is 16 residues long. Germline V gene sequence: CDR1 LGHNA, CDR2 YSLEER. CDR3 loop: CASSQSSTGAGNTIYF. CDR3 sequence (DNA): TGCGCCAGCAGCCAGTCTTCGACAGGAGCTGGAAACACCATATATTTT.

J is TRBJ1-6 and V is TRBV6-5; perhaps TRBD1 as D (5 bases). The CDR3 has 15 residues. Germline V lookup: CDR1 MNHEY, CDR2 SVGAGI. Trimming took 2 bases from V and 10 from J, leaving 15 bases between them. CDR3 nucleotides: TGTGCCAGCAGTTACGTCGACCCAGGGCGCTCACCCCTCCACTTT. Protein: CASSYVDPGRSPLHF.

On this clone itself: One junction end disagrees with the germline gene, perhaps due to a read error. The V and J genes are TRBV24-1 and TRBJ2-5; 9 bases fit TRBD1. The CDR3 runs 15 residues. Germline values: CDR1 KGHDR, CDR2 SFDVKD. The CDR3 DNA is TGTGCCACCAGTGATCTCCCGGGACAGGGAGAGGCCCAGTACTTC. Its protein is CATSDLPGQGEAQYF.

The V gene is TRBV19, the J gene TRBJ2-7; D gene unclear. The CDR3 sequence is 11 residues long. The V end lost 5 bases, the J end lost 5 bases, and 7 bases lay between the germline ends. Germline-derived CDR1 and CDR2 are LNHDA and SQIVND (reference sequence). The CDR3 nucleotides read TGTGCCAGTAGTTTGGGCGACGAGCAGTACTTC. It codes for CASSLGDEQYF.

The rearrangement uses TRBV4-3 and TRBJ2-1; 8 nucleotides match TRBD2. This CDR3 has 18 amino acids. After removal of 0 bases from V and 9 bases from J, the junction contained 16 bases not matched to a gene. Per germline, CDR1 LGHNA and CDR2 YSLEER. Written as DNA, the CDR3 is TGCGCCAGCAGCCAAGAGGCGACCGGGACTAGTTGGGGGGGTGAGCAGTTCTTC. Protein sequence: CASSQEATGTSWGGEQFF.

The gene calls are TRBV6-5 and TRBJ2-1; D is possibly TRBD2 (6 bases). Trimming removed 2 bases from V and 5 bases from J, with 16 bases in between. The CDR3 extends over 16 amino acids. Germline values: CDR1 MNHEY, CDR2 SVGAGI. Written as DNA, the CDR3 is TGTGCCAGCAGTTACCAGGACTATGGCCCAAACAATGAGCAGTTCTTC. Translated: CASSYQDYGPNNEQFF.

Only one count was recorded for this clone. The V call is TRBV6-2 or TRBV6-3, the J call TRBJ2-7; 15 nucleotides match TRBD2. Germline V lookup: CDR1 MNHEY, CDR2 SVGEGT. CDR3 length equals 16 residues. The V segment lost 2 bases and the J segment 8 bases; nucleotides outside the gene matches: 7. The CDR3 sequence is CASSYGRGLAGGKQYF. CDR3 nucleotides: TGTGCCAGCAGTTACGGACGCGGACTAGCGGGAGGGAAGCAGTACTTC.

The rearrangement uses TRBV27 and TRBJ1-5; 7 bases line up with TRBD1. This CDR3 is 13 amino acids long. V lost 5 bases, J lost 6 bases, and 4 bases stayed unmatched. CDR1 MNHEY and CDR2 SMNVEV come from the germline V gene (reference sequence). CDR3 in DNA: TGTGCCAGCAGTAGGGGGCCGGGTCAGCCCCAGCATTTT. It specifies CASSRGPGQPQHF.

The rearrangement uses TRBV7-8 and TRBJ1-5, with TRBD1 identical over 7 bases. The germline CDR1 and CDR2 sequences are SGHVS and FQNEAQ. The CDR3 is 14 residues long. J was trimmed by 0 bases and V by 5 bases; bases with no gene match: 1. CDR3 DNA sequence: TGTGCCAGCAGCCGACAGGGTAGCAATCAGCCCCAGCATTTT. Its translation is CASSRQGSNQPQHF.